These T cell receptor beta chains were read from a single sample in a study of T cells in Graves' hyperthyroidism and ophthalmopathy. TCRdb re-called the multiplex PCR reads through MiXCR, storing one row per CDR3 protein. The sample lists about 640,000 distinct CDR3 sequences; less than 25% were seen once. The source material was blood. The receptors were sampled from a man younger than 45 with Graves' ophthalmopathy. Both conserved end residues are part of each CDR3. The order of the fields is D gene, CDR3 length, V gene, clone size, J gene, CDR3 protein, CDR3 DNA. A D gene is named only where the DNA matches it firmly. Clone size is given for some rows only: seen once, a few or many times, or a class if the clone is expanded.

d_call: -
cdr3_length: 14
v_call: TRBV4-1
clone_size: -
j_call: TRBJ2-3
cdr3_aa: CASSKGVVGDTQYF
cdr3_nt: TGCGCCAGCAGTAAGGGGGTTGTAGGAGATACGCAGTATTTT

d_call: TRBD2
cdr3_length: 15
v_call: TRBV7-6
clone_size: few
j_call: TRBJ2-1
cdr3_aa: CASSKREARGDEQFF
cdr3_nt: TGTGCCAGCAGCAAGCGGGAGGCGCGGGGCGATGAGCAGTTCTTC

d_call: -
cdr3_length: 14
v_call: TRBV2
clone_size: -
j_call: TRBJ1-2
cdr3_aa: CASSKTRGGGSYTF
cdr3_nt: TGTGCCAGCAGCAAGACTAGGGGGGGGGGAAGCTACACCTTC

d_call: -
cdr3_length: 14
v_call: TRBV12-3/TRBV12-4
clone_size: -
j_call: TRBJ2-3
cdr3_aa: CASSFLLSTDTQYF
cdr3_nt: TGTGCCAGCAGTTTCCTCCTTTCCACAGATACGCAGTATTTT

d_call: TRBD2
cdr3_length: 10
v_call: TRBV2
clone_size: -
j_call: TRBJ2-3
cdr3_aa: CASGGGAQYF
cdr3_nt: TGTGCCAGCGGCGGGGGGGCGCAGTATTTT

d_call: TRBD2
cdr3_length: 16
v_call: TRBV20-1
clone_size: many
j_call: TRBJ2-1
cdr3_aa: CSASKTSGTRYNEQFF
cdr3_nt: TGCAGTGCTAGTAAGACTAGCGGGACTCGGTACAATGAGCAGTTCTTC

d_call: -
cdr3_length: 11
v_call: TRBV29-1
clone_size: -
j_call: TRBJ1-1
cdr3_aa: CSVEKRDGAFF
cdr3_nt: TGCAGCGTTGAAAAGAGGGACGGGGCTTTCTTT

d_call: -
cdr3_length: 18
v_call: TRBV2
clone_size: many
j_call: TRBJ2-3
cdr3_aa: CASSEFGWDKTNTDTQYF
cdr3_nt: TGTGCCAGCAGTGAATTCGGTTGGGACAAGACAAACACAGATACGCAGTATTTT

d_call: -
cdr3_length: 16
v_call: TRBV12-3/TRBV12-4
clone_size: few
j_call: TRBJ2-4
cdr3_aa: CASSLTGALGKNIQYF
cdr3_nt: TGTGCCAGCAGTTTGACGGGGGCGCTGGGCAAAAACATTCAGTACTTC

d_call: -
cdr3_length: 16
v_call: TRBV7-2
clone_size: -
j_call: TRBJ2-2
cdr3_aa: CASSLRDSSNTGELFF
cdr3_nt: TGTGCCAGCAGCCTCCGGGACTCTTCGAACACCGGGGAGCTGTTTTTT

d_call: TRBD2
cdr3_length: 18
v_call: TRBV4-3
clone_size: few
j_call: TRBJ2-1
cdr3_aa: CASSQEVGLAPSYNEQFF
cdr3_nt: TGCGCCAGCAGCCAAGAAGTTGGACTAGCCCCCTCCTACAATGAGCAGTTCTTC

d_call: TRBD2
cdr3_length: 16
v_call: TRBV5-6
clone_size: many
j_call: TRBJ2-5
cdr3_aa: CASSLEGGRLEKTQYF
cdr3_nt: TGTGCCAGCAGCTTGGAGGGAGGGCGGTTAGAAAAGACCCAGTACTTC

d_call: -
cdr3_length: 16
v_call: TRBV3-1
clone_size: many
j_call: TRBJ1-4
cdr3_aa: CASSQGTVATNEKLFF
cdr3_nt: TGTGCCAGCAGCCAGGGGACCGTTGCAACTAATGAAAAACTGTTTTTT

d_call: -
cdr3_length: 12
v_call: TRBV12-5
clone_size: -
j_call: TRBJ2-1
cdr3_aa: CASGFRNGVLFF
cdr3_nt: TGTGCTAGTGGTTTTAGGAATGGGGTACTGTTCTTC

d_call: TRBD1
cdr3_length: 15
v_call: TRBV30
clone_size: many
j_call: TRBJ1-1
cdr3_aa: CAWSEAGTVNTEAFF
cdr3_nt: TGTGCCTGGAGCGAGGCCGGGACAGTGAACACTGAAGCTTTCTTT

d_call: -
cdr3_length: 16
v_call: TRBV2
clone_size: many
j_call: TRBJ1-6
cdr3_aa: CASSARGSSYNSPLHF
cdr3_nt: TGTGCCAGCAGTGCGAGGGGGAGCTCCTATAATTCACCCCTCCACTTT

d_call: -
cdr3_length: 17
v_call: TRBV5-4
clone_size: -
j_call: TRBJ2-1
cdr3_aa: CASSPSSMDPIDNEQFF
cdr3_nt: TGTGCCAGCAGCCCGAGCTCTATGGACCCGATCGACAATGAGCAGTTCTTC

d_call: TRBD1
cdr3_length: 16
v_call: TRBV28
clone_size: few
j_call: TRBJ1-5
cdr3_aa: CASRNRDRESNQPQHF
cdr3_nt: TGTGCCAGCAGAAACCGGGACAGGGAGAGCAATCAGCCCCAGCATTTT

d_call: -
cdr3_length: 15
v_call: TRBV5-1
clone_size: many
j_call: TRBJ2-3
cdr3_aa: CASSSSDIPADTQYF
cdr3_nt: TGCGCCAGCAGCTCCTCGGATATCCCGGCAGATACGCAGTATTTT

d_call: -
cdr3_length: 15
v_call: TRBV20-1
clone_size: many
j_call: TRBJ2-3
cdr3_aa: CSARDRVTSTDTQYF
cdr3_nt: TGCAGTGCTAGAGATCGCGTTACTAGCACAGATACGCAGTATTTT

d_call: TRBD2
cdr3_length: 16
v_call: TRBV28
clone_size: many
j_call: TRBJ2-1
cdr3_aa: CASSLLSGARYNEQFF
cdr3_nt: TGTGCCAGCAGTTTACTTAGCGGGGCTCGCTACAATGAGCAGTTCTTC

d_call: -
cdr3_length: 15
v_call: TRBV2
clone_size: -
j_call: TRBJ2-2
cdr3_aa: CASRGDQTSTGELFF
cdr3_nt: TGTGCCAGCAGGGGGGACCAGACGAGCACCGGGGAGCTGTTTTTT

d_call: -
cdr3_length: 16
v_call: TRBV10-3
clone_size: few
j_call: TRBJ2-2
cdr3_aa: CAISELAVPNTGELFF
cdr3_nt: TGTGCCATCAGTGAGTTGGCAGTCCCGAACACCGGGGAGCTGTTTTTT

d_call: -
cdr3_length: 14
v_call: TRBV2
clone_size: -
j_call: TRBJ1-6
cdr3_aa: CASRVSADNSPLHF
cdr3_nt: TGTGCCAGCAGGGTATCGGCAGATAATTCACCCCTCCACTTT

d_call: TRBD1
cdr3_length: 15
v_call: TRBV7-9
clone_size: many
j_call: TRBJ1-1
cdr3_aa: CASSLPTGPYTEAFF
cdr3_nt: TGTGCCAGCAGCCTTCCGACAGGGCCGTACACTGAAGCTTTCTTT

d_call: -
cdr3_length: 14
v_call: TRBV7-9
clone_size: -
j_call: TRBJ2-7
cdr3_aa: CASSFSAAPYEQYF
cdr3_nt: TGTGCCAGCAGCTTTAGTGCAGCCCCCTACGAGCAGTACTTC

d_call: -
cdr3_length: 16
v_call: TRBV19
clone_size: -
j_call: TRBJ1-1
cdr3_aa: CASSASPEGLWTEAFF
cdr3_nt: TGTGCCAGTAGTGCCTCCCCGGAGGGGCTTTGGACTGAAGCTTTCTTT

d_call: -
cdr3_length: 15
v_call: TRBV20-1
clone_size: few
j_call: TRBJ1-5
cdr3_aa: CSARAPGPGDQPQHF
cdr3_nt: TGCAGTGCTAGAGCTCCGGGCCCGGGAGATCAGCCCCAGCATTTT

d_call: TRBD1
cdr3_length: 14
v_call: TRBV7-9
clone_size: many
j_call: TRBJ2-7
cdr3_aa: CASSSDRDTYEQYF
cdr3_nt: TGTGCCAGCAGCTCGGACAGGGACACCTACGAGCAGTACTTC

d_call: TRBD2
cdr3_length: 14
v_call: TRBV7-3
clone_size: many
j_call: TRBJ2-1
cdr3_aa: CASSLAGSNNEQFF
cdr3_nt: TGTGCCAGCAGCCTAGCGGGATCGAACAATGAGCAGTTCTTC

d_call: TRBD2
cdr3_length: 17
v_call: TRBV9
clone_size: -
j_call: TRBJ2-1
cdr3_aa: CASSVGIRREPLNEQFF
cdr3_nt: TGTGCCAGCAGCGTAGGGATCAGGCGGGAGCCGTTAAATGAGCAGTTCTTC

d_call: TRBD2
cdr3_length: 16
v_call: TRBV11-2
clone_size: many
j_call: TRBJ2-7
cdr3_aa: CASSLDRSAGGDEQYF
cdr3_nt: TGTGCCAGCAGCTTAGATCGCTCTGCGGGAGGCGACGAGCAGTACTTC

d_call: -
cdr3_length: 16
v_call: TRBV3-1
clone_size: -
j_call: TRBJ1-4
cdr3_aa: CASSEGTGILGEKLFF
cdr3_nt: TGTGCCAGCAGCGAGGGCACCGGGATCCTAGGTGAAAAACTGTTTTTT

d_call: -
cdr3_length: 15
v_call: TRBV11-2
clone_size: many
j_call: TRBJ2-3
cdr3_aa: CASSATPDRTDTQYF
cdr3_nt: TGTGCCAGCAGCGCGACTCCGGACCGCACAGATACGCAGTATTTT

d_call: TRBD2
cdr3_length: 17
v_call: TRBV4-1
clone_size: -
j_call: TRBJ2-1
cdr3_aa: CASSREGLPISYNEQFF
cdr3_nt: TGCGCCAGCAGCCGGGAGGGACTACCAATCTCCTACAATGAGCAGTTCTTC

d_call: TRBD2
cdr3_length: 15
v_call: TRBV30
clone_size: many
j_call: TRBJ2-7
cdr3_aa: CACMGGTSATYEQYF
cdr3_nt: TGTGCCTGTATGGGGGGGACTAGCGCAACCTACGAGCAGTACTTC

d_call: -
cdr3_length: 9
v_call: TRBV6-1
clone_size: -
j_call: TRBJ1-2
cdr3_aa: CANILGYTF
cdr3_nt: TGTGCCAACATCCTTGGCTACACCTTC

d_call: TRBD2
cdr3_length: 18
v_call: TRBV4-2
clone_size: few
j_call: TRBJ2-2
cdr3_aa: CASSQELAGGPSTGELFF
cdr3_nt: TGTGCCAGCAGCCAAGAACTAGCGGGAGGGCCGAGCACCGGGGAGCTGTTTTTT

d_call: -
cdr3_length: 15
v_call: TRBV6-2/TRBV6-3
clone_size: -
j_call: TRBJ1-1
cdr3_aa: CASSYSGSGSTEAFF
cdr3_nt: TGTGCCAGCAGTTATTCTGGGAGCGGGTCTACTGAAGCTTTCTTT

d_call: TRBD2
cdr3_length: 16
v_call: TRBV28
clone_size: once
j_call: TRBJ2-2
cdr3_aa: CASSPRTSGSGGELFF
cdr3_nt: TGTGCCAGCAGTCCCCGGACTAGCGGGAGCGGCGGGGAGCTGTTTTTT

d_call: -
cdr3_length: 15
v_call: TRBV27
clone_size: few
j_call: TRBJ2-2
cdr3_aa: CASRPPGSHTGELFF
cdr3_nt: TGTGCCAGCCGGCCGCCGGGGTCACACACCGGGGAGCTGTTTTTT

d_call: -
cdr3_length: 13
v_call: TRBV18
clone_size: many
j_call: TRBJ1-6
cdr3_aa: CASSPGAGSPLHF
cdr3_nt: TGTGCCAGCTCACCAGGTGCCGGATCACCCCTCCACTTT

d_call: TRBD2
cdr3_length: 11
v_call: TRBV30
clone_size: -
j_call: TRBJ2-7
cdr3_aa: CAWGLAYEQHF
cdr3_nt: TGTGCCTGGGGACTAGCCTACGAGCAGCACTTC

d_call: -
cdr3_length: 17
v_call: TRBV7-3
clone_size: -
j_call: TRBJ2-2
cdr3_aa: CASSLKPRGRNTGELFF
cdr3_nt: TGTGCCAGCAGCTTAAAGCCGAGGGGGAGAAACACCGGGGAGCTGTTTTTT

d_call: TRBD2
cdr3_length: 13
v_call: TRBV11-3
clone_size: -
j_call: TRBJ2-1
cdr3_aa: CASSLGPRELQFF
cdr3_nt: TGTGCCAGCAGCTTAGGTCCGCGGGAGTTACAGTTCTTC

d_call: -
cdr3_length: 15
v_call: TRBV5-1
clone_size: -
j_call: TRBJ1-1
cdr3_aa: CASSLRTYQNTEAFF
cdr3_nt: TGCGCCAGCAGCCTCCGGACATACCAGAACACTGAAGCTTTCTTT

d_call: -
cdr3_length: 14
v_call: TRBV10-3
clone_size: -
j_call: TRBJ1-3
cdr3_aa: CAISDLVSGNTIYF
cdr3_nt: TGTGCCATCAGTGATCTGGTTTCCGGAAACACCATATATTTT

d_call: TRBD1
cdr3_length: 16
v_call: TRBV5-5
clone_size: -
j_call: TRBJ1-5
cdr3_aa: CASSPSGQGSNQPQHF
cdr3_nt: TGTGCCAGCAGCCCGTCGGGACAGGGGAGCAATCAGCCCCAGCATTTT

d_call: TRBD2
cdr3_length: 15
v_call: TRBV6-2/TRBV6-3
clone_size: -
j_call: TRBJ2-1
cdr3_aa: CASSPGTSGKAEQFF
cdr3_nt: TGTGCCAGCAGTCCAGGGACTAGCGGGAAGGCTGAGCAGTTCTTC

d_call: -
cdr3_length: 13
v_call: TRBV10-1
clone_size: -
j_call: TRBJ2-5
cdr3_aa: CASSPNLEETQYF
cdr3_nt: TGCGCCAGCAGTCCGAACTTGGAAGAGACCCAGTACTTC

d_call: -
cdr3_length: 13
v_call: TRBV27
clone_size: -
j_call: TRBJ2-1
cdr3_aa: CASSLSLYNEQFF
cdr3_nt: TGTGCCAGCAGTTTATCTCTCTACAATGAGCAGTTCTTC

d_call: -
cdr3_length: 15
v_call: TRBV2
clone_size: -
j_call: TRBJ1-6
cdr3_aa: CASSSRDERVSPLHF
cdr3_nt: TGTGCCAGCAGTTCCAGGGATGAGAGGGTTTCACCCCTCCACTTT

d_call: TRBD2
cdr3_length: 15
v_call: TRBV20-1
clone_size: few
j_call: TRBJ2-1
cdr3_aa: CSAPRSGATHNEQFF
cdr3_nt: TGCAGTGCTCCCCGCAGCGGGGCAACCCACAATGAGCAGTTCTTC

d_call: -
cdr3_length: 18
v_call: TRBV7-2
clone_size: few
j_call: TRBJ2-6
cdr3_aa: CASSPLREDLSGANVLTF
cdr3_nt: TGTGCCAGCAGCCCTTTGAGGGAGGATCTCTCTGGGGCCAACGTCCTGACTTTC

d_call: -
cdr3_length: 15
v_call: TRBV4-1
clone_size: -
j_call: TRBJ2-1
cdr3_aa: CASSQALGDLDEQFF
cdr3_nt: TGCGCCAGCAGCCAAGCCTTGGGGGATCTGGATGAGCAGTTCTTC